This paragraph covers one TCR beta chain sequence. Its matching antigen is unknown. From germline, CDR1 is SGHNT and CDR2 YYREEE (reference sequence). The CDR3 covers 16 residues. V dropped 4 bases and J dropped 4; count of bases not matched to a gene: 8. TCRdb's table, derived via immunoSEQ multiplex PCR, lists solely in-frame clones and lacks some. Of roughly 2,300,000 clones in the sample, about 90% are singletons; the top ten hold around 0.38%. This entry comes from a study of shared clonotypes between healthy human individuals. Study observations and caveats: With a handful of donors compared, 4.5% to 6.5% of naive CD4 clonotypes were shared.

Sequencing input: naive CD4+ T cells from PBMCs. Subset reported: CD45RA+ positively selected. The clonotype comes from a young man in good health. Some clones in this sample may be carry-over from other donors' samples. This sequence joins TRBV5-4 and TRBJ2-2, with TRBD2 identical over 9 bases. The CDR3 spells CASSPGTSRSTGELFF. The CDR3 DNA follows: TGTGCCAGCAGCCCTGGGACTAGCCGTTCCACCGGGGAGCTGTTTTTT.